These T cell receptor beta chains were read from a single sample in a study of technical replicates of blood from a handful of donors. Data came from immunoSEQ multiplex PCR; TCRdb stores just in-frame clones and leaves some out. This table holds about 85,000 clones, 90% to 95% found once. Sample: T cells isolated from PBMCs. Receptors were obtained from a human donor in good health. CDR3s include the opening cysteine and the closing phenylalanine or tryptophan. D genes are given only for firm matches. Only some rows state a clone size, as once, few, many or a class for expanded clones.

TGTGCCAGCAGTTTAGGGCGGGCCACTGGGGCCAACGTCCTGACTTTC,CASSLGRATGANVLTF,TRBV27,.,TRBJ2-6,.
TGTGCCAGCAGCCAAGAAGTGGGACTACAGACGACCCAGTACTTC,CASSQEVGLQTTQYF,TRBV4-2,.,TRBJ2-5,TRBD2
TGTGCCAGCAGTGAAGCCCTACGATCGGAGACCCAGTACTTC,CASSEALRSETQYF,TRBV2,.,TRBJ2-5,.
TGTGCCAGCAGTACGACAAACTATGGCTACACCTTC,CASSTTNYGYTF,TRBV6-5,.,TRBJ1-2,.
TGTGCCAGCAGCCCTGGGACAGGTCATGGCTACACCTTC,CASSPGTGHGYTF,TRBV7-3,.,TRBJ1-2,TRBD1
TGCGCCAGCAGCTGGAACGACAACCCCGAAAATGAAGCTTTCTTT,CASSWNDNPENEAFF,TRBV5-1,.,TRBJ1-1,.
TGTGCCAGCAGCTTGGTCTTCTCCTCCATTAGCGGGGGGGCAGATACGCAGTATTTT,CASSLVFSSISGGADTQYF,TRBV5-4,.,TRBJ2-3,TRBD2
TGCGCCAGCAGCTTGGCTACTAGCGGGAGGCCTGGGGAGCTGTTTTTT,CASSLATSGRPGELFF,TRBV5-1,once,TRBJ2-2,TRBD2
TGTGCCAGCAGTGTCCGCCGGGACACAGTCCGCAAAAACATTCAGTACTTC,CASSVRRDTVRKNIQYF,TRBV6-1,once,TRBJ2-4,.
TGTGCCAGCAGGCCGGACAGGGGACAAAAGTACATTCAGTACTTC,CASRPDRGQKYIQYF,TRBV6-5,.,TRBJ2-4,TRBD1
TGTGCCAGCAGCTTAGCGAACGGCCGATTGGGCGGCTACACCTTC,CASSLANGRLGGYTF,TRBV7-9,few,TRBJ1-2,.
TGTGCTAGTGGTTTGGTAGGGGGACGGAGGATGAACACTGAAGCTTTCTTT,CASGLVGGRRMNTEAFF,TRBV12-5,once,TRBJ1-1,.
TGTGCCAGCTCACTTTTCGGGACAGGGGCGAACACCGGGGAGCTGTTTTTT,CASSLFGTGANTGELFF,TRBV18,.,TRBJ2-2,TRBD1
TGTGCCAGCCAGGGTAAAGGGTTGGCGAACACTGAAGCTTTCTTT,CASQGKGLANTEAFF,TRBV6-5,.,TRBJ1-1,.
TGTGCCAGCAGCCCGGGGGTCGCGAATCAGCCCCAGCATTTT,CASSPGVANQPQHF,TRBV2,.,TRBJ1-5,.
TGTGCCAGCAGTGAAGAGGGGGCCAACTATGGCTACACCTTC,CASSEEGANYGYTF,TRBV2,.,TRBJ1-2,TRBD1
TGTGCCAGCGCCGAACTAGTCTCCTACGAGCAGTACTTC,CASAELVSYEQYF,TRBV6-5,.,TRBJ2-7,.
TGTGCCAGCAGCTGGACAGGGGTCTACGAGCAGTACTTC,CASSWTGVYEQYF,TRBV5-6,.,TRBJ2-7,TRBD1
TGTGCCAGCAGTGAAGAGGCGGGGACTAATAATGAGCAGTTCTTC,CASSEEAGTNNEQFF,TRBV6-1,.,TRBJ2-1,TRBD2
TGTGCCAGCAGCGTAGTGGGGGGGGGCTACACCTTC,CASSVVGGGYTF,TRBV9,.,TRBJ1-2,.
TGTGCCAGCAGCTTAGTCAGGGATGGGGATACGCAGTATTTT,CASSLVRDGDTQYF,TRBV7-9,.,TRBJ2-3,.
TGTGCCAGCAGTTTACTTAACCTTGGGCAGGGCTCTGAAGCTTTCTTT,CASSLLNLGQGSEAFF,TRBV28,.,TRBJ1-1,.
TGTGCCATCGGTCTAGCGGAATACACAGATACGCAGTATTTT,CAIGLAEYTDTQYF,TRBV10-3,.,TRBJ2-3,TRBD2
TGTGCCAGCAGTTTATCCGGGTTGGGGGGGGGCTACGAGCAGTACTTC,CASSLSGLGGGYEQYF,TRBV27,.,TRBJ2-7,TRBD2
TGTGCCAGCAGTGTCTATAGCAATCAGCCCCAGCATTTT,CASSVYSNQPQHF,TRBV2,.,TRBJ1-5,.
TGTGCCAGCAGCTTCGAACCATATCCTACCTACGAGCAGTACTTC,CASSFEPYPTYEQYF,TRBV5-5,once,TRBJ2-7,.
TGTGCCAGCGGGGAGTCGGTGGTAACAGCGACTGATACCTACGAGCAGTACTTC,CASGESVVTATDTYEQYF,TRBV2,.,TRBJ2-7,.
TGCGCCAGCAGCACCTATCCGGGACAGGGCTACGAGCAGTACTTC,CASSTYPGQGYEQYF,TRBV5-1,.,TRBJ2-7,TRBD1
TGTGCCAGCAGTGAGACAGGACAAATGAACACTGAAGCTTTCTTT,CASSETGQMNTEAFF,TRBV6-1,few,TRBJ1-1,.
TGTGCCAGCAGTTTCTCGGGACAGGGCGCGGACACCATATATTTT,CASSFSGQGADTIYF,TRBV28,.,TRBJ1-3,TRBD1
TGCGCCAGCAGGGCGACAGTCTATGGCTACACCTTC,CASRATVYGYTF,TRBV10-2,.,TRBJ1-2,.
TGTGCCAGCAGCTTAGGCGGGGTGAACACTGAAGCTTTCTTT,CASSLGGVNTEAFF,TRBV7-2,.,TRBJ1-1,.
TGTGCCAGCACTCGGACAGGCCTGGGCTCTGAAGCTTTCTTT,CASTRTGLGSEAFF,TRBV9,.,TRBJ1-1,TRBD1
TGTGCCAGCAGCTCGGGACTAGCGGGAGTCCCCGGGGAGCTGTTTTTT,CASSSGLAGVPGELFF,TRBV11-2,.,TRBJ2-2,TRBD2
TGTGCCAGCAGCTTGGAGAGAGAGTACAATCAGCCCCAGCATTTT,CASSLEREYNQPQHF,TRBV7-8,.,TRBJ1-5,.
TGTGCCAGCAGCTGGGACCGGGGGAATTCACCCCTCCACTTT,CASSWDRGNSPLHF,TRBV5-4,.,TRBJ1-6,.
TGTGCCAGCAGCTACAGGGGCTCGGGAAACACCATATATTTT,CASSYRGSGNTIYF,TRBV6-6,.,TRBJ1-3,TRBD1
TGTGCCTGGAGGGGCGGGTGGTCTGGGGCCAACGTCCTGACTTTC,CAWRGGWSGANVLTF,TRBV30,.,TRBJ2-6,.
TGTGCCAGCACGTCCTGGGAGTACATTCAGTACTTC,CASTSWEYIQYF,TRBV6-1,.,TRBJ2-4,.
TGTGCCAGCACCTACTTTTATGGTGGTGAGCAGTTCTTC,CASTYFYGGEQFF,TRBV6-5,.,TRBJ2-1,.
TGTGCCAGCAGCTTTTGGACAGGGTTAAACACAGATACGCAGTATTTT,CASSFWTGLNTDTQYF,TRBV11-3,.,TRBJ2-3,TRBD1
TGCAGCGTTTTTGAGGCGGGAGCTTTCTTT,CSVFEAGAFF,TRBV29-1,.,TRBJ1-1,.
TGTGCCAGCAGCTTGCAGGTAGATACGCAGTATTTT,CASSLQVDTQYF,TRBV5-6,.,TRBJ2-3,.
TGTGCCAGCAGTCGCACACGACGAGGAGACGAGCAGTACTTC,CASSRTRRGDEQYF,TRBV25-1,once,TRBJ2-7,.
TGCGCCAGCAGCCAAGAGAGCTCCTATAATTCACCCCTCCACTTT,CASSQESSYNSPLHF,TRBV5-1,once,TRBJ1-6,.
TGTGCCAGCAGCTTCCTGGGGCCAGGAGACTACGAGCAGTACTTC,CASSFLGPGDYEQYF,TRBV7-8,.,TRBJ2-7,.
TGCGCCAGCAGCTTCCGGGAGCGTAACACTGAAGCTTTCTTT,CASSFRERNTEAFF,TRBV5-1,.,TRBJ1-1,.
TGTGCCAGTAGTGTAACTAGCGTCCTCGCCTACGAGCAGTACTTC,CASSVTSVLAYEQYF,TRBV19,.,TRBJ2-7,TRBD2
TGTGCCAGCAGCGTACTCTCTAGTGGAAACACCATATATTTT,CASSVLSSGNTIYF,TRBV9,.,TRBJ1-3,.
TGTGCCAGCAGCATAGCGGGACAGGGGGTCGTTAGGACTGAAGCTTTCTTT,CASSIAGQGVVRTEAFF,TRBV7-8,.,TRBJ1-1,TRBD1
TGTGCCAGTAGTATCGGCGGGAGCTTCGGTAATGAGCAGTTCTTC,CASSIGGSFGNEQFF,TRBV19,.,TRBJ2-1,TRBD2
TGTGCCAGCAGCTCGGGACTAGCGGGAGATGAGCAGTTCTTC,CASSSGLAGDEQFF,TRBV7-9,.,TRBJ2-1,TRBD2
TGTGCCAGCAGCCCCCTACTGCCAATCGAGCAGTACTTC,CASSPLLPIEQYF,TRBV7-9,.,TRBJ2-7,.
TGTGCCAGCAGCTTATCCCGGGACAGGGTGGCCGAGCAGTACTTC,CASSLSRDRVAEQYF,TRBV7-8,.,TRBJ2-7,TRBD1
TGTGCCAGCAGTGGAGAGCGGGGGTCCTACAATGAGCAGTTCTTC,CASSGERGSYNEQFF,TRBV2,.,TRBJ2-1,TRBD2
TGCGCCAGCAGCAACCGGGACTACCCCTACGAGCAGTACTTC,CASSNRDYPYEQYF,TRBV5-1,.,TRBJ2-7,TRBD2
TGTGCCAGCAGGCCGGCGGGGGTAACTCGGACCTACGAGCAGTACTTC,CASRPAGVTRTYEQYF,TRBV7-9,.,TRBJ2-7,TRBD2
TGCAGTGCTAGGTCTGGGCAGTCCCAGCATTTT,CSARSGQSQHF,TRBV20-1,.,TRBJ1-5,.
TGTGCCAGCAGTCCCCTGTTTCGGAAGGGGCCCTACGAGCAGTACTTC,CASSPLFRKGPYEQYF,TRBV28,.,TRBJ2-7,.